These T cell receptor beta chains were read from a single sample in a study of vaccination effects on CD4 cells after COVID-19. No antigen has been assigned to these receptors. Using immunoSEQ multiplex PCR, the repertoire was profiled, and TCRdb retains in-frame clones only, with some absent. The table has tens of thousands of clones, about four fifths seen once; the top ten hold 2.5% to 3%. Source: CD4+ T cells from PBMCs cultured with HCoV-NL63 spike peptides, taken before COVID-19 vaccination. These receptor sequences come from a human donor who received a COVID-19 vaccine. CDR3s include the opening cysteine and the closing phenylalanine or tryptophan. The order of the fields is J gene, D gene, CDR3 length, clone size, V gene, CDR3 DNA, CDR3 protein. The D gene is left open where the match is weak. The size entry is marked missing in some rows and otherwise reads once, few, many or a size class.

TRBJ1-1,-,13,-,TRBV5-1,TGCGCCAGCAGCTTGCCAGGGCGGACTGAAGCTTTCTTT,CASSLPGRTEAFF
TRBJ2-4,TRBD1,16,-,TRBV19,TGTGCCAGTAGTACCGGACAGGGACTAGCCAAAAACATTCAGTACTTC,CASSTGQGLAKNIQYF
TRBJ2-3,TRBD1,14,-,TRBV18,TGTGCCAGCTCTCGGGGACAGACAGTAGATACGCAGTATTTT,CASSRGQTVDTQYF
TRBJ1-1,-,13,-,TRBV28,TGTGCCAGCAGGCTCCTCGTGGCCACTGAAGCTTTCTTT,CASRLLVATEAFF
TRBJ1-5,-,14,-,TRBV18,TGTGCCAGCTCACCCGACAGCTCGAATCAGCCCCAGCATTTT,CASSPDSSNQPQHF
TRBJ2-1,TRBD2,16,-,TRBV6-6,TGTGCCAGCAGTTACCCCGGGACTAGCGGGGCGGGTGAGCAGTTCTTC,CASSYPGTSGAGEQFF
TRBJ2-3,TRBD1,16,-,TRBV28,TGTGCCAGCAGTTTATCCGGGACAGGGGGCTTAGGTACGCAGTATTTT,CASSLSGTGGLGTQYF
TRBJ2-5,-,11,once,TRBV2,TGTGCCAGCGCATGGCAAGAGACCCAGTACTTC,CASAWQETQYF
TRBJ1-1,TRBD1,18,-,TRBV5-8,TGTGCCAGCCCTCGACTGGGACAGCGACATGACATGAACACTGAAGCTTTCTTT,CASPRLGQRHDMNTEAFF
TRBJ2-1,-,12,-,TRBV28,TGTGCCAGCAGTTTCGGAGGGGGCGAAAAGTTCTTC,CASSFGGGEKFF
TRBJ1-2,TRBD1,14,-,TRBV5-1,TGCGCCAGCAGCTTGGCCCAGGGGGTATATGGCTACACCTTC,CASSLAQGVYGYTF
TRBJ1-6,TRBD1,17,-,TRBV5-1,TGCGCCAGCAGCTCCCCCTCGGGACAGACCTATAATTCACCCCTCCACTTT,CASSSPSGQTYNSPLHF
TRBJ1-5,-,13,-,TRBV7-8,TGTGCCAGCAGCTCAAACAGCAATCAGCCCCAGCATTTT,CASSSNSNQPQHF
TRBJ1-1,-,13,-,TRBV7-9,TGTGCCAGCACGCCCCCGGGAGCGACTGAAGCTTTCTTT,CASTPPGATEAFF
TRBJ2-5,-,16,-,TRBV9,TGTGCCAGCAGCCCCGGAGACCGAAGCTCACAAGAGACCCAGTACTTC,CASSPGDRSSQETQYF
TRBJ2-2,-,14,-,TRBV7-2,TGTGCCAGCAGCTTAATTACGAACACCGGGGAGCTGTTTTTT,CASSLITNTGELFF
TRBJ1-1,-,13,-,TRBV18,TGTGCCAGCTCACCCAACTCGGGCACTGAAGCTTTCTTT,CASSPNSGTEAFF
TRBJ2-1,TRBD1,16,-,TRBV9,TGTGCCAGCAGCGTAGGCGGGACAGGGCTTTACAATGAGCAGTTCTTC,CASSVGGTGLYNEQFF
TRBJ2-2,TRBD1,15,-,TRBV11-3,TGTGCCAGCAGCCCGGGACAGGGGTTCACCGGGGAGCTGTTTTTT,CASSPGQGFTGELFF
TRBJ2-5,TRBD1,15,-,TRBV4-2,TGTGCCAGCAGCCAAGAAGACAGGGCAAAGAACACCCAGTACTTC,CASSQEDRAKNTQYF
TRBJ2-5,-,13,-,TRBV4-1,TGCGCCAGCAGCCAAGCAATCGGAGAGACCCAGTACTTC,CASSQAIGETQYF
TRBJ2-5,TRBD1,16,-,TRBV10-3,TGTGCCATCAGTGAGGGGACAGGGGGCCGCCAAGAGACCCAGTACTTC,CAISEGTGGRQETQYF
TRBJ2-1,-,15,-,TRBV18,TGTGCCAGCTCTCCAGCCGGATTCTCCTACAATGAGCAGTTCTTC,CASSPAGFSYNEQFF
TRBJ1-5,-,12,-,TRBV7-2,TGTGCCAGCAGCTTAGGGGGGCCCGGTCAGCATTTT,CASSLGGPGQHF
TRBJ2-2,-,14,-,TRBV24-1,TGTGCCACCAGTGGGGGTGTCAACACCGGGGAGCTGTTTTTT,CATSGGVNTGELFF
TRBJ1-4,-,15,-,TRBV5-5,TGTGCCAGCAGCTTCCTCGGGGGGGCGGGAGAAAAACTGTTTTTT,CASSFLGGAGEKLFF
TRBJ2-6,-,14,-,TRBV6-5,TGTGCCAGCAGTTACGGGGACGGGGCCAACGTCCTGACTTTC,CASSYGDGANVLTF
TRBJ1-5,TRBD1,16,-,TRBV6-6,TGTGCCAGCAGTACGACAGGGTTGTTTAGCAATCAGCCCCAGCATTTT,CASSTTGLFSNQPQHF
TRBJ1-1,TRBD1,14,-,TRBV6-5,TGTGCCAGCAGTTGGGACAGGGGCAACACTGAAGCTTTCTTT,CASSWDRGNTEAFF
TRBJ1-4,-,14,-,TRBV11-2,TGTGCCAGCAGCTTTTCCCTTAGTAATGAAAAACTGTTTTTT,CASSFSLSNEKLFF
TRBJ2-3,-,11,-,TRBV6-5,TGTGCCAGCAGTAACACAGATACGCAGTATTTT,CASSNTDTQYF
TRBJ1-1,TRBD1,15,-,TRBV10-3,TGTGCCATCAGGGGACAGGAGATTACTAGCACTGAAGCTTTCTTT,CAIRGQEITSTEAFF
TRBJ1-1,TRBD1,11,-,TRBV20-1,TGCAGGGATACAGGGGGCACTGAAGCTTTCTTT,CRDTGGTEAFF
TRBJ2-2,TRBD2,16,-,TRBV24-1,TGTGCCACCAGTGATCTTCGGGGGGGCGGCACCGGGGAGCTGTTTTTT,CATSDLRGGGTGELFF
TRBJ1-5,TRBD1,17,-,TRBV5-8,TGTGCCAGCAGCATTGGGGACCAGGGGGTAAGGGGTCAGCCCCAGCATTTT,CASSIGDQGVRGQPQHF
TRBJ1-5,-,14,-,TRBV5-1,TGCGCCAGCAGCTTGGACGGGCTAAATCAGCCCCAGCATTTT,CASSLDGLNQPQHF
TRBJ2-1,TRBD2,17,-,TRBV19,TGTGCCAGTAGTATCAGGCGAGCGGGGGGGCCAATAGGTGAGCAGTTCTTC,CASSIRRAGGPIGEQFF
TRBJ1-1,-,13,once,TRBV7-9,TGTGCCAGCAGCTTTTCGGCGAACACTGAAGCTTTCTTT,CASSFSANTEAFF
TRBJ2-3,-,13,-,TRBV5-4,TGTGCCAGCAGCACCGGACTCGGAGATACGCAGTATTTT,CASSTGLGDTQYF
TRBJ2-3,-,13,-,TRBV4-1,TGCGCCAGCAGCCTCGGGCCTCGTGATACGCAGTATTTT,CASSLGPRDTQYF
TRBJ1-1,-,14,-,TRBV6-1,TGTGCCAGCAGTGAACAACGCGGATACAGTGAAGCTTTCTTT,CASSEQRGYSEAFF
TRBJ1-5,-,15,-,TRBV7-2,TGTGCCAGCAGTCGGGGCGCGAGTGAGGGTCAGCCCCAGCATTTT,CASSRGASEGQPQHF
TRBJ1-6,TRBD1,13,-,TRBV6-4,TGTGCCAGCAGTGCAACAGGGGACTCACCCCTCCACTTT,CASSATGDSPLHF
TRBJ1-1,-,14,-,TRBV19,TGTGCCAGTAGTTCGAAGACAGGGAACACTGAAGCTTTCTTT,CASSSKTGNTEAFF
TRBJ2-2,-,17,-,TRBV7-9,TGTGCCAGCAGCACCCTTAGGGGGCGGGGTTACACCGGGGAGCTGTTTTTT,CASSTLRGRGYTGELFF
TRBJ2-1,-,15,-,TRBV11-3,TGTGCCAGCAGCTTAGGAGACTATCAGTCCGGTGAGCAGTTCTTC,CASSLGDYQSGEQFF
TRBJ2-3,-,16,-,TRBV5-4,TGTGCCAGCAGGTACGACACTGAGGACATGACAGATACGCAGTATTTT,CASRYDTEDMTDTQYF
TRBJ2-5,-,14,once,TRBV2,TGTGCCAGCAGGACGTGGTCCTTACAAGAGACCCAGTACTTC,CASRTWSLQETQYF
TRBJ1-2,-,15,-,TRBV29-1,TGCAGCGGGGGCGGTCTAGAGTCAAAGAACTATGGCTACACCTTC,CSGGGLESKNYGYTF
TRBJ1-5,-,17,-,TRBV21-1,TGTGCCAGCAGTCGTGGGAGACAGGGTTTGAGCAATCAGCCCCAGCATTTT,CASSRGRQGLSNQPQHF
TRBJ1-1,-,13,-,TRBV7-3,TGTGCCAGCAGCTTTGATACCAACACTGAAGCTTTCTTT,CASSFDTNTEAFF